A single sample is the source of the 21 T cell receptor beta chains below, sequenced in a study of control samples from healthy donors and cancer patients (dated by TCRdb to the early 2020s). Library creation used the immunoSEQ multiplex PCR assay. In its TCRdb copy, this immuneACCESS table keeps in-frame sequences only and misses some clones. Where compared with another copy, unresolved V genes explain less than half of these, and the others have no known cause. A total of about 94,000 clones appear in this sample, 86% of them only once. The leading ten clones occupy roughly 1.2% of the sample. Sequenced material: blood. Receptors originate from a woman aged 50 to 60 in good health.

The V and J genes are TRBV7-2 and TRBJ1-3; 7 positions match TRBD1. Looked up from germline, CDR1 is SGHTA and CDR2 is FQGNSA. This CDR3 is built from 16 residues. V shed 0 bases, J shed 0 bases, and the junction held 2 bases outside the gene matches. CDR3 sequence: CASSLAGQSSGNTIYF. CDR3 DNA sequence: TGTGCCAGCAGCTTAGCGGGACAGAGCTCTGGAAACACCATATATTTT.

This chain connects TRBV7-9 to TRBJ2-5, with no clear D. Germline CDR1 is SEHNR and CDR2 is FQNEAQ (reference sequence). The CDR3 consists of 13 residues. V lost 5 bases and J 3 bases, leaving 10 bases between the germline ends. CDR3 in DNA: TGTGCCAGCAGCCACGACAAGGAAGAGACCCAGTACTTC. This sequence encodes CASSHDKEETQYF.

J is TRBJ2-4 and V is TRBV5-6; a possible D gene is TRBD1 (5 bases). The CDR3 spans 14 residues. Germline V gene lookup returns CDR1 SGHDT and CDR2 YYEEEE. With 0 bases removed from V and 7 bases from J, the gap between germline ends came to 11 bases. The CDR3 loop is CASSLAQVRNIQYF. CDR3 DNA: TGTGCCAGCAGCTTGGCACAGGTCAGGAACATTCAGTACTTC.

The count of this clone is one. The chain uses TRBV29-1 and TRBJ2-3, with D possibly being TRBD1 or TRBD2 (7 bases each). V lost 4 bases to trimming and J lost 4 bases, with 27 bases between them. The germline CDR1 and CDR2 sequences are SQVTM and ANQGSEA. The CDR3 contains 18 residues. CDR3 protein: CSVVRNRGAGGRADTQYF. As DNA, the CDR3 is TGCAGCGTTGTCAGAAACAGGGGAGCGGGCGGGAGAGCAGATACGCAGTATTTT.

This chain connects TRBV6-2 or TRBV6-3 to TRBJ2-1, with TRBD1 as a possible D gene (5 bases). Germline assignment: CDR1 MNHEY and CDR2 SVGEGT. The CDR3 loop spans 15 amino acids. V dropped 0 bases and J dropped 6 bases, with 12 bases sitting between them. The CDR3 DNA reads TGTGCCAGCAGTTACTCGAGACAGTATGGCAATGAGCAGTTCTTC. Its translation: CASSYSRQYGNEQFF.

This chain uses TRBV5-6 with TRBJ1-2, with TRBD1 as a possible D gene (5 bases). The CDR3 covers 13 residues. The germline V and J ends were trimmed by 2 bases and 4 bases, with 9 bases remaining between them. CDR1 SGHDT and CDR2 YYEEEE come from the germline V gene. CDR3 protein: CASSFPGVYGYTF. The CDR3 nucleotides are TGTGCCAGCAGCTTCCCGGGGGTCTATGGCTACACCTTC.

This chain uses TRBV12-2 with TRBJ1-2; the D call of TRBD1 is as the table states it, not checked on the DNA. TRBV12-2 is described as a pseudogene. There are 16 residues in the CDR3. The CDR3 loop reads CASRLTQDTHNYGYTF. For the CDR3, the DNA is TGTGCAAGTCGCTTAACGCAGGACACACATAACTATGGCTACACCTTC.

This clone was picked up one time. The V call is TRBV25-1, the J call TRBJ1-2; D uncertain. Germline V lookup: CDR1 MGHDK, CDR2 SYGVNS. The CDR3 covers 12 residues. The germline V and J ends were trimmed by 2 bases and 9 bases, with 10 bases remaining between them. The CDR3 DNA sequence: TGTGCCAGCAGTGAACGGGGATTTCGCTACACCTTC. Encoded protein: CASSERGFRYTF.

The rearrangement uses TRBV7-7 and TRBJ2-5, with 8 bases identical to TRBD1. CDR1 is SSHAT and CDR2 is FNYEAQ in the germline V gene (reference sequence). CDR3 length: 15 residues. J was trimmed by 1 base and V by 3 bases; bases with no gene match: 4. CDR3 coding DNA: TGTGCCAGCAGCTTCCGGACAGGGCCCCAAGAGACCCAGTACTTC. Encoded protein: CASSFRTGPQETQYF. Full variable domain (rest looked up from reference TRBV7-7 and TRBJ2-5): GAGVSQSPRYKVTKRGQDVTLRCDPISSHATLYWYQQALGQGPEFLTYFNYEAQPDKSGLPSDRFSAERPEGSISTLTIQRTEQRDSAMYRCASSFRTGPQETQYFGPGTRLLVL.

The J gene is TRBJ2-5, the V gene TRBV18; D perhaps matches TRBD1 (6 bases). CDR1 is KGHSH and CDR2 is LQKENI in the germline V gene. CDR3 length: 13 amino acids. Trimming left V 6 bases short and J 10 bases short, with 18 bases between. In DNA form, the CDR3 reads TGTGCCAGCTCTGCACAGACCAGGGGAATCCAGTACTTC. This encodes CASSAQTRGIQYF.

The chain couples TRBV11-2 to TRBJ2-1; TRBD2 matches 16 bases. The CDR3 is 16 residues long. The V gene end was trimmed by 3 bases and the J gene end by 15 bases; junction bases not matched to a gene: 11. Per the germline V gene, CDR1 is SGHAT and CDR2 is FQNNGV. DNA of the CDR3: TGTGCCAGCAGCTTGGCCTCGGGACTAGCGGGAGGGGGAGGGTTCTTC. This encodes CASSLASGLAGGGGFF.

The chain recombines TRBV6-2 or TRBV6-3 with TRBJ1-2; D remains unclear. This CDR3 comprises 16 residues. CDR1 and CDR2 (germline): MNHEY, SVGEGT. V shed 0 bases and J shed 0 bases, with 11 bases lying between them. The CDR3 bases are TGTGCCAGCAGTTACTCGAGGCGGTTTTCTAACTATGGCTACACCTTC. Its translation is CASSYSRRFSNYGYTF.

This clone was observed a few times. The chain links TRBV7-3 to TRBJ2-5; D remains ambiguous. Looked up from germline, CDR1 is SGHTA and CDR2 is FQGTGA. CDR3 size: 14 residues. Trimming left V 5 bases short and J 1 base short, with 11 bases between. CDR3 in amino acids: CASSLRPFQETQYF. The CDR3 nucleotides are TGTGCCAGCAGCCTTCGACCCTTCCAAGAGACCCAGTACTTC. Looking up the rest from reference TRBV7-3 and TRBJ2-5 gives the full variable domain: GAGVSQTPSNKVTEKGKYVELRCDPISGHTALYWYRQSLGQGPEFLIYFQGTGAADDSGLPNDRFFAVRPEGSVSTLKIQRTERGDSAVYLCASSLRPFQETQYFGPGTRLLVL.

The chain links TRBV7-2 to TRBJ1-1; 7 nucleotides line up with TRBD1. Germline loops: CDR1 SGHTA, CDR2 FQGNSA. Trimming took 5 bases from V and 5 from J; bases not matched to a gene: 11. CDR3 length: 15 residues. CDR3 loop: CASSPPGGRRTEAFF. CDR3 in DNA: TGTGCCAGCAGCCCCCCAGGGGGGCGACGGACTGAAGCTTTCTTT.

This clone was observed a single time. The genes are TRBV19 and TRBJ2-1; 7 positions agree with TRBD2. The germline V gene has CDR1 LNHDA and CDR2 SQIVND (reference sequence). Trimming took 4 bases from V and 12 from J; bases not matched to a gene: 15. The CDR3 runs 15 residues. DNA for the CDR3: TGTGCCAGTAGTAGGCAAGCGGGATCAAACAACGCGCAGTTCTTC. It yields the protein CASSRQAGSNNAQFF.

V and J are TRBV7-2 and TRBJ1-2, with D perhaps TRBD1 (5 bases). The V gene lost 10 bases and the J gene lost 4 bases, with 22 bases spanning the gap. Germline lookup yields CDR1 SGHTA and CDR2 FQGNSA. The CDR3 contains 15 residues. CDR3: CATESGGVRGYGYTF. DNA for the CDR3: TGTGCCACCGAATCCGGGGGGGTAAGGGGCTATGGCTACACCTTC.

The chain links TRBV5-6 to TRBJ1-4; D may be TRBD1 (5 bases). Per the germline V gene, CDR1 is SGHDT and CDR2 is YYEEEE. Trimming stripped 4 bases from V and 0 bases from J, with 10 bases between. The CDR3 covers 15 residues. The CDR3 DNA sequence: TGTGCCAGCAGCACAGGAGCACCAACTAATGAAAAACTGTTTTTT. Translated: CASSTGAPTNEKLFF.

This clone was seen a few times. The chain is built from TRBV4-2 and TRBJ2-2; 9 positions agree with TRBD2. Per the germline V gene, CDR1 is LGHNA and CDR2 is YNFKEQ. The length of the CDR3 is 18 residues. J gave up 4 bases and V 4 bases, and 13 bases lay outside the gene matches. CDR3 amino acids: CASSLIVGGRASTGELFF. The CDR3 region has the DNA TGTGCCAGCAGCCTTATTGTGGGCGGGAGGGCTTCCACCGGGGAGCTGTTTTTT.

The chain couples TRBV6-5 to TRBJ1-4; the match to TRBD1 covers 7 bases. Per the germline V gene, CDR1 is MNHEY and CDR2 is SVGAGI. The CDR3 has 12 residues. The ends lost 5 bases at V and 7 bases at J; junction bases unmatched: 1. CDR3 in DNA: TGTGCCAGCAGTCGGACAGGTGAAAAACTGTTTTTT. Its protein product is CASSRTGEKLFF.

The rearrangement links TRBV6-1 to TRBJ1-3; D gene uncertain. The CDR3 length is 14 residues. Germline CDR1 reads MNHNS; CDR2 reads SASEGT. Between the trimmed V and J ends, which lost 1 base and 5 bases, there was a span of 9 bases. The CDR3 here is CASSEVPARNTIYF. The CDR3 nucleotides read TGTGCCAGCAGTGAAGTTCCAGCGAGAAACACCATATATTTT.

Remarks on this clone: At one of its ends the junction is not consistent with the germline gene, which may arise from a read error. The chain is built from TRBV7-2 and TRBJ2-5; D is possibly TRBD2 (5 bases). The CDR3 has 13 amino acids. Germline V gene sequence: CDR1 SGHTA, CDR2 FQGNSA. The DNA of the CDR3 is TGTGCCAGCAGCTTACCCCGGGGTGGACCGTTGGACTTC. It codes for CASSLPRGGPLDF.